This record looks at one T cell receptor (beta chain) sequence and its context. The source of the sample is a study of blood T cell repertoires in COVID-19. Across the study: Sources were T cells, B-cell-depleted T cells, or PBMCs; the material itself was cDNA or gDNA.

The V gene lost 0 bases and the J gene lost 4 bases, with 14 bases spanning the gap. The germline CDR1 and CDR2 sequences are SGHNT and YYREEE (reference sequence). The CDR3 runs 16 residues. Study processing details: Estimated nucleated cell counts came from reference gene primer amplification. The method was immunoSEQ multiplex PCR; TCRdb's version includes in-frame clones alone and lacks a portion of them. That table supplies the V and J calls and clone size; D and trimming were determined from the DNA. Here the sample spans 150,000 to 200,000 clones, around 85% being singletons. Material for sequencing was peripheral blood. This TCR was recovered from a human donor with acute or convalescent COVID-19. The donor label of this sample is uncertain. The V gene is TRBV5-4, the J gene TRBJ1-3; D is perhaps TRBD1 (5 bases). This CDR3 is CASSLGTPGRGNTIYF. CDR3 nucleotides: TGTGCCAGCAGCTTGGGGACACCGGGTAGAGGAAACACCATATATTTT.